A selection of T cell receptor beta chains follows, all from one sample in a study of blood T cell repertoires in COVID-19. Clones were sequenced by immunoSEQ multiplex PCR, and TCRdb holds only the in-frame ones, with some missing. The table shows some 170,000 clones, with around 83% occurring only once. The sample taken for sequencing was PBMCs or T cells enriched from blood (not recorded which). All receptors come from a man aged 45-65 years who had recovered from COVID-19. CDR3s include the opening cysteine and the closing phenylalanine or tryptophan. Fields, in order: J gene, clone size, V gene, D gene, CDR3 length, CDR3 protein, CDR3 DNA. A D gene is named only where the DNA matches it firmly. Only part of the rows carry a size: once, few, many, or a class if the clone is expanded.

>TRBJ2-1|many|TRBV3-1/TRBV3-2|TRBD1|16
CASSQVQGGIGNEQFF
TGTGCCAGCAGCCAAGTACAGGGGGGCATAGGCAATGAGCAGTTCTTC
>TRBJ1-5|once|TRBV7-2|NA|14
CASSLVRVRQPQHF
TGTGCCAGCAGCTTAGTCAGGGTACGGCAGCCCCAGCATTTT
>TRBJ2-5|NA|TRBV7-3|TRBD2|16
CASSLNPSAGVETQYF
TGTGCCAGCAGCTTAAACCCCTCAGCGGGGGTTGAGACCCAGTACTTC
>TRBJ2-7|NA|TRBV30|NA|17
CAWSVGKGWESSYEQYF
TGTGCCTGGAGTGTAGGAAAGGGATGGGAGAGCTCCTACGAGCAGTACTTC
>TRBJ1-4|NA|TRBV11-2|TRBD1|15
CASSDLQGAFEKLFF
TGTGCCAGCAGCGATCTACAGGGGGCTTTTGAAAAACTGTTTTTT
>TRBJ1-1|many|TRBV19|TRBD1|13
CASTFYRGTEAFF
TGTGCCAGTACCTTTTACAGGGGAACTGAAGCTTTCTTT
>TRBJ1-5|few|TRBV13|NA|13
CASSQGWDQPQHF
TGTGCCAGCAGCCAGGGATGGGATCAGCCCCAGCATTTT
>TRBJ1-1|NA|TRBV27|NA|13
CASSSTGSTEAFF
TGTGCCAGCAGTTCTACAGGTTCCACTGAAGCTTTCTTT
>TRBJ1-2|NA|TRBV9|NA|14
CASSPLRVDYGYTF
TGTGCCAGCAGCCCACTCAGGGTGGACTATGGCTACACCTTC
>TRBJ1-3|many|TRBV18|NA|15
CASSPPTASGNTIYF
TGTGCCAGCTCACCACCGACAGCCTCTGGAAACACCATATATTTT
>TRBJ1-5|NA|TRBV12-5|NA|11
CASVPNQPQHF
TGTGCTAGTGTCCCTAATCAGCCCCAGCATTTT
>TRBJ1-1|many|TRBV5-1|NA|14
CASSSNRANTEAFF
TGCGCCAGCAGCTCTAACAGGGCGAACACTGAAGCTTTCTTT
>TRBJ2-1|NA|TRBV5-1|TRBD1|15
CASSLGTGVQSEQFF
TGCGCCAGCAGCTTAGGGACAGGGGTTCAGAGCGAGCAGTTCTTC
>TRBJ1-1|once|TRBV6-5|NA|13
CASTTIENTEAFF
TGTGCCAGCACAACTATAGAGAACACTGAAGCTTTCTTT
>TRBJ2-7|NA|TRBV5-5|TRBD1|15
CASSPTGQGNREQYF
TGTGCCAGCAGCCCGACGGGACAGGGGAACCGCGAGCAGTACTTC
>TRBJ1-1|NA|TRBV7-2|NA|14
CASSSLDRNTEAFF
TGTGCCAGCAGCTCCCTTGACAGAAACACTGAAGCTTTCTTT
>TRBJ2-7|NA|TRBV7-6|TRBD1|15
CASSLAGQGAYEQYF
TGTGCCAGCAGCTTAGCGGGACAGGGTGCCTACGAGCAGTACTTC
>TRBJ1-5|NA|TRBV4-1|TRBD1|15
CASSQDGQGSWPQHF
TGCGCCAGCAGCCAAGACGGACAGGGATCGTGGCCCCAGCATTTT
>TRBJ1-6|NA|TRBV6-2/TRBV6-3|NA|11
CASSGSSPLHF
TGTGCCAGCAGCGGGAGTTCACCCCTCCACTTT
>TRBJ1-2|NA|TRBV7-8|TRBD1|16
CASSFDGTEANYGYTF
TGTGCCAGCAGCTTCGACGGGACAGAAGCTAACTATGGCTACACCTTC
>TRBJ2-7|NA|TRBV30|TRBD1|13
CAWSLDRAYEQYF
TGTGCCTGGAGCCTGGACAGGGCCTACGAGCAGTACTTC
>TRBJ2-3|few|TRBV5-1|NA|14
CASSQVAGTDTQYF
TGCGCCAGCAGCCAGGTAGCGGGCACAGATACGCAGTATTTT
>TRBJ2-7|NA|TRBV21-1|NA|13
CASSYKTSREQYF
TGTGCCAGCAGCTACAAGACTAGCCGCGAGCAGTACTTC
>TRBJ1-5|NA|TRBV30|NA|12
CAWSEGGQPQHF
TGTGCCTGGAGTGAGGGAGGTCAGCCCCAGCATTTT